This passage covers 18 T cell receptor beta chains from one sample sequenced in a study of breast tumors, draining lymph nodes, adjacent tissues. TCRdb re-analysed the multiplex PCR reads in MiXCR, keeping a single row per CDR3 protein. The sample contains 20,000 to 30,000 distinct CDR3 sequences, roughly three quarters of which appear only once. The specimen sequenced was tumor-adjacent breast tissue. The receptors were sampled from a female donor with breast cancer. Some clones in this sample may be carry-over from other donors' samples.

The V gene is TRBV2, the J gene TRBJ2-1; 10 bases align to TRBD2. Trimming cost V 7 bases and J 4 bases; bases outside gene matches: 10. From germline, CDR1 is SNHLY and CDR2 FYNNEI. This CDR3 has 16 amino acids. The CDR3 DNA sequence: TGTGCCAGCAACGGAAGGTCTAGCGGGGGTTACAATGAGCAGTTCTTC. As protein: CASNGRSSGGYNEQFF.

V and J are TRBV5-1 and TRBJ2-7; D might be TRBD1 or TRBD2, each matching 5 bases. V gave up 3 bases and J gave up 3 bases, with 13 bases separating them. The CDR3 is 14 residues long. CDR1 is SGHRS, CDR2 YFSETQ, per germline. CDR3 protein: CASSSGAKGYEQYF. The CDR3 coding sequence is TGCGCCAGCAGCTCCGGGGCCAAGGGCTACGAGCAGTACTTC.

This clonotype was seen more than once but under ten times. This chain uses TRBV27 with TRBJ2-3, with unresolved D. Trimming cost V 8 bases and J 6 bases, with 9 bases left between them. The germline V gene has CDR1 MNHEY and CDR2 SMNVEV (reference sequence). This CDR3 comprises 11 residues. CDR3 in amino acids: CASLLHDTQYF. DNA of the CDR3: TGTGCCAGCCTCTTACATGATACGCAGTATTTT.

By share of the sample, this clonotype is medium-sized (0.01 to 0.1%). This sequence joins TRBV7-9 and TRBJ1-2, with TRBD1 as a possible D gene (6 bases). The germline V gene has CDR1 SEHNR and CDR2 FQNEAQ (reference sequence). The CDR3 spans 14 residues. V was trimmed by 6 bases and J by 4 bases, leaving 15 bases between them. DNA for the CDR3: TGTGCCAGCAGAAGGACAGAAACAGGCTATGGCTACACCTTC. Translating it yields CASRRTETGYGYTF.

The chain is built from TRBV7-9 and TRBJ2-5; 13 bases align to TRBD2. J gave up 5 bases and V 5 bases, and 8 bases lay outside the gene matches. Germline CDR1 reads SEHNR; CDR2 reads FQNEAQ (reference sequence). The CDR3 has 16 residues. CDR3 coding DNA: TGTGCCAGCAGCCTTGGACTAGCGGGAGATGAGGAGACCCAGTACTTC. Its translation: CASSLGLAGDEETQYF. Together with reference TRBV7-9 and TRBJ2-5, the CDR3 gives the full variable domain: DTGVSQNPRHKITKRGQNVTFRCDPISEHNRLYWYRQTLGQGPEFLTYFQNEAQLEKSRLLSDRFSAERPKGSFSTLEIQRTEQGDSAMYLCASSLGLAGDEETQYFGPGTRLLVL.

In this sample, this clonotype turned up many times. The chain carries TRBV11-2 and TRBJ2-7; D not resolved. Trimming stripped 3 bases from V and 7 bases from J, with 7 bases between. The CDR3 has 11 amino acids. Germline V gene lookup returns CDR1 SGHAT and CDR2 FQNNGV. CDR3 sequence: CASSFQTEQYF. The DNA for the CDR3 is TGTGCCAGCAGCTTTCAAACGGAGCAGTACTTC.

The rearrangement uses TRBV20-1 and TRBJ1-6; D gene uncertain. The CDR3 sequence is 16 residues long. Germline values: CDR1 DFQATT, CDR2 SNEGSKA (reference sequence). V lost 6 bases and J 0 bases, leaving 15 bases between the germline ends. The CDR3, as DNA: TGCAGTGCACGGACGGTCAAACCCTCCTATAATTCACCCCTCCACTTT. The encoded protein is CSARTVKPSYNSPLHF.

The V and J genes are TRBV19 and TRBJ2-7, with 11 bases matching TRBD1. V lost 3 bases, J lost 4 bases, and 5 bases stayed unmatched. Germline CDR1 and CDR2: LNHDA and SQIVND (reference sequence). The CDR3 totals 15 residues. The chain's CDR3 is CASSITGQGVYEQYF. CDR3 in DNA: TGTGCCAGTAGTATTACGGGACAGGGGGTTTACGAGCAGTACTTC. The full variable domain, in which reference TRBV19 and TRBJ2-7 provide the parts outside the CDR3, is DGGITQSPKYLFRKEGQNVTLSCEQNLNHDAMYWYRQDPGQGLRLIYYSQIVNDFQKGDIAEGYSVSREKKESFPLTVTSAQKNPTAFYLCASSITGQGVYEQYFGPGTRLTVT.

The sample holds one count of this clonotype. The genes are TRBV10-3 and TRBJ1-1; D might be TRBD1 (5 bases). Germline-derived CDR1 and CDR2 are ENHRY and SYGVKD. The CDR3 runs 14 residues. V lost 11 bases and J lost 0, with 16 bases in between. The CDR3 DNA reads TGTGCCGCAAAACAGGCAGAGCTGAACACTGAAGCTTTCTTT. It codes for CAAKQAELNTEAFF.

The chain is built from TRBV9 and TRBJ1-4; D gene uncertain. This CDR3 is built from 14 residues. CDR1 and CDR2 (germline): SGDLS, YYNGEE. V lost 0 bases and J lost 5, with 8 bases in between. The CDR3 sequence: CASSVGDINEKLFF. In nucleotides, the CDR3 is TGTGCCAGCAGCGTAGGGGATATCAATGAAAAACTGTTTTTT.

This clonotype was seen a single time. Since no conserved phenylalanine or tryptophan closes the CDR3, a read error is the likely cause. The chain couples TRBV2 to TRBJ2-7; 8 nucleotides line up with TRBD1. The germline V gene encodes CDR1 SNHLY and CDR2 FYNNEI. The CDR3 is 14 residues long. With V trimmed by 3 bases and J by 4 bases, 5 bases remained unmatched. CDR3 nucleotide sequence: TGTGCCAGCAGTGATCCGGGACAGGAATACGAGCAGTACCTC. It encodes CASSDPGQEYEQYL.

The genes are TRBV20-1 and TRBJ2-2, with 10 nucleotides matching TRBD2. The V gene end was trimmed by 2 bases and the J gene end by 6 bases; junction bases not matched to a gene: 6. Per the germline V gene, CDR1 is DFQATT and CDR2 is SNEGSKA (reference sequence). The CDR3 length is 15 residues. This CDR3 is CSARLAGGFAGELFF. In DNA, the CDR3 is TGCAGTGCTAGATTAGCGGGAGGTTTTGCCGGGGAGCTGTTTTTT.

This chain's CDR3 is CASSLPATYSPLHF. Written as DNA, the CDR3 is TGTGCCAGCAGCTTACCCGCTACCTATTCACCCCTCCACTTT. V and J are TRBV7-9 and TRBJ1-6, with no clear D. The CDR3 contains 14 residues. The germline V and J ends were trimmed by 2 bases and 8 bases, with 10 bases remaining between them. Germline V gene lookup returns CDR1 SEHNR and CDR2 FQNEAQ (reference sequence).

V usage is TRBV2 and J usage is TRBJ2-7, with D possibly called TRBD1 or TRBD2 (5 bases each). Trimming removed 8 bases at V and 0 bases at J, with 20 bases between. The germline V gene has CDR1 SNHLY and CDR2 FYNNEI. This CDR3 has 16 residues. The CDR3 protein is CASGPFRVTSSYEQYF. For the CDR3, the DNA is TGTGCCAGCGGACCCTTCAGGGTTACTAGCTCCTACGAGCAGTACTTC.

This clonotype occurred a few times. V gene TRBV2 combines with J gene TRBJ1-5, with TRBD1 matching over 7 bases. In germline, CDR1 is SNHLY, CDR2 FYNNEI. V lost 6 bases to trimming and J lost 4 bases; unmatched junction nucleotides: 9. CDR3 length: 15 residues. CDR3 nucleotides: TGTGCCAGCAGCAGCCGGGACAGCTTGAATCAGCCCCAGCATTTT. It specifies CASSSRDSLNQPQHF.

This clonotype has only one observation. The chain joins TRBV10-3 to TRBJ1-5, with D unresolved. Trimming stripped 0 bases from V and 2 bases from J, with 8 bases between. The germline V gene encodes CDR1 ENHRY and CDR2 SYGVKD. CDR3 size: 15 residues. CDR3 coding DNA: TGTGCCATCAGTGAGTCGAAAGGAGGCAATCAGCCCCAGCATTTT. Amino acids: CAISESKGGNQPQHF.

J is TRBJ2-1 and V is TRBV2, with 8 bases aligning to TRBD2. There are 14 residues in the CDR3. CDR1 is SNHLY, CDR2 FYNNEI, per germline. The trim removed 8 bases at V and 6 bases at J, leaving 9 bases unmatched. The CDR3 protein is CASLERGKGNEQFF. DNA for the CDR3: TGTGCCAGCTTAGAGCGGGGGAAGGGCAATGAGCAGTTCTTC.

V gene TRBV6-5 combines with J gene TRBJ1-5, with 9 bases that match TRBD1. The CDR3 has 15 residues. The germline V gene encodes CDR1 MNHEY and CDR2 SVGAGI. J lost 4 bases, V lost 0 bases, and 1 base had no gene match. CDR3 sequence: CASSYSGTGNQPQHF. The CDR3 coding sequence is TGTGCCAGCAGTTACTCGGGGACAGGGAATCAGCCCCAGCATTTT.